This TCR beta chain was observed in a study of blood T cell repertoires in COVID-19. Trimming removed 6 bases at V and 0 bases at J, with 12 bases between. The germline gives CDR1 MNHNY, CDR2 SVGAGI (reference sequence). The CDR3 totals 15 residues. Each recovered donor of Cohort 3 presented with two negative PCRs, clearance, or symptom resolution. As processed by the authors: Reference gene primer amplification gave nucleated cell count estimates. TCRdb's copy holds only in-frame clones and misses some; the assay was immunoSEQ multiplex PCR. V and J calls and clone size come straight from that table; D and trimming were deduced from the DNA. The table includes around 310,000 clones, roughly 86% detected once.

The sample was PBMCs or T cells enriched from blood (not recorded which). This sequence originates from a woman between 25 and 40 years old who had recovered from COVID-19. This chain joins TRBV6-6 and TRBJ1-3, with no clear D. This CDR3 is CASSPRGSSGNTIYF. In DNA, the CDR3 is TGTGCCAGCAGCCCAAGAGGGAGCTCTGGAAACACCATATATTTT.